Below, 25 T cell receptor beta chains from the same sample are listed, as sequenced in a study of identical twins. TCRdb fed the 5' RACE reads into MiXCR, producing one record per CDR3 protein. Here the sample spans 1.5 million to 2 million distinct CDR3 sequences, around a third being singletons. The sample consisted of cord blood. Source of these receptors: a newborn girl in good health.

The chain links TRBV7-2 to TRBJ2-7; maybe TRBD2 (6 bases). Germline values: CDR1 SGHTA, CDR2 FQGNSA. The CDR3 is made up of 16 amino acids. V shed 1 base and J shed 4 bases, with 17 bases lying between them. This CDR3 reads CASSLGMAGLGYEQYF. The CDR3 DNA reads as TGTGCCAGCAGCTTAGGGATGGCGGGACTGGGGTACGAGCAGTACTTC.

The DNA of the CDR3 is TGTGCCAGCAGCGTAGATACCGGTCCCGATTCCTACAATGAGCAGTTCTTC. Its protein is CASSVDTGPDSYNEQFF. The chain is built from TRBV9 and TRBJ2-1; D not certain. V shed 0 bases and J shed 1 base, with 14 bases lying between them. Germline CDR1 reads SGDLS; CDR2 reads YYNGEE. This CDR3 has 17 amino acids. Full variable domain (rest looked up from reference TRBV9 and TRBJ2-1): DSGVTQTPKHLITATGQRVTLRCSPRSGDLSVYWYQQSLDQGLQFLIQYYNGEERAKGNILERFSAQQFPDLHSELNLSSLELGDSALYFCASSVDTGPDSYNEQFFGPGTRLTVL.

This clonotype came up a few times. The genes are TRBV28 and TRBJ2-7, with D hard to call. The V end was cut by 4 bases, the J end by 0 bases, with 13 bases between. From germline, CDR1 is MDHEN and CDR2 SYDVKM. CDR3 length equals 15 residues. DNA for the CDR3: TGTGCCAGCAGTTCTCGTAGACAAGGCTCCTACGAGCAGTACTTC. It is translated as CASSSRRQGSYEQYF.

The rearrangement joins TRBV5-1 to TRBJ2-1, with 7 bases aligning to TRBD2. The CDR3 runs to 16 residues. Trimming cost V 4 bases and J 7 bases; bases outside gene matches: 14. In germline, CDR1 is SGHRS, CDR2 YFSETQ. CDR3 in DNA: TGCGCCAGCAGCCCACCGGGAGGTAACAAGCTGAATGAGCAGTTCTTC. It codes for CASSPPGGNKLNEQFF.

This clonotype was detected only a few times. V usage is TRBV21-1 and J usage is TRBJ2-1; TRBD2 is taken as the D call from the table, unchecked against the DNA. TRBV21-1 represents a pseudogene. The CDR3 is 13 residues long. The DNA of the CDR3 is TGTACCAGCAGCAAAACCACAGCGGGAACTCGGTTCTTC. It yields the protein CTSSKTTAGTRFF.

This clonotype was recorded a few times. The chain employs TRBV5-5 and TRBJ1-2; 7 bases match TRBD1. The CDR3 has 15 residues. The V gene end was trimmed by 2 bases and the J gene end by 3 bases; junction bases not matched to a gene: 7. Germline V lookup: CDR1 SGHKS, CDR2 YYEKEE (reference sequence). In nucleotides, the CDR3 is TGTGCCAGCAGCTTTTCTACAGGGGCCCACTATGGCTACACCTTC. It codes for CASSFSTGAHYGYTF.

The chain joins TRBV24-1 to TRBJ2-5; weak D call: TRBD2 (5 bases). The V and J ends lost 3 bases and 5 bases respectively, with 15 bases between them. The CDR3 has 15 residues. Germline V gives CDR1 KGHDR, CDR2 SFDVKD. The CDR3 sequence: CATSDLAGMVETQYF. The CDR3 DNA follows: TGTGCCACCAGTGATCTTGCCGGGATGGTCGAGACCCAGTACTTC.

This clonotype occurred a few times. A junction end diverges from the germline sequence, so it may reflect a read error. CDR3 sequence: CASKLVGTSKTQYF. The CDR3 DNA is TGTGCCAGCAAATTGGTAGGGACGTCAAAGACGCAGTACTTC. The chain couples TRBV27 to TRBJ2-5; D is possibly TRBD1 or TRBD2 (5 bases each). Germline-derived CDR1 and CDR2 are MNHEY and SMNVEV (reference sequence). The CDR3 extends over 14 amino acids.

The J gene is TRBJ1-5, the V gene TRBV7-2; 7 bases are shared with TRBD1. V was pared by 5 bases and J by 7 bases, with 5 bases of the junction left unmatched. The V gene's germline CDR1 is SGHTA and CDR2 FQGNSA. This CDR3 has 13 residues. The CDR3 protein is CASSAGQSQPQHF. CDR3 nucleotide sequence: TGTGCCAGCAGCGCGGGACAGAGCCAGCCCCAGCATTTT.

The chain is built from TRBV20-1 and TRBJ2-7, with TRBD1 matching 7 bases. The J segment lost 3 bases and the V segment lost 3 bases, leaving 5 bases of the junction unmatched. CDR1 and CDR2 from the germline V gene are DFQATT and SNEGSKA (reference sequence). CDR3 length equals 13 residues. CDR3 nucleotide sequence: TGCAGTGCTAGTGTGCCAGGGGGCTACGAGCAGTACTTC. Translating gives CSASVPGGYEQYF.

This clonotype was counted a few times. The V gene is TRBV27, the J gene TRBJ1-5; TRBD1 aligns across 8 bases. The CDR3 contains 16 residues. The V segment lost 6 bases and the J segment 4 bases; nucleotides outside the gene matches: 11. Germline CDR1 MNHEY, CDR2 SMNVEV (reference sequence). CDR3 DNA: TGTGCCAGCAGCCAGGGACAGGCCCCTGGAAATCAGCCCCAGCATTTT. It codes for CASSQGQAPGNQPQHF.

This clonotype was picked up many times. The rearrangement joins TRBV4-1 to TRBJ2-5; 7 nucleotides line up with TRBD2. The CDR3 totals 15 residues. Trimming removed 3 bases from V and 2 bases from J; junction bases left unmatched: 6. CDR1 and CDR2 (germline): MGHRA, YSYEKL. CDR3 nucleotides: TGCGCCAGCAGCCAGATGGGACTATTTCAAGAGACCCAGTACTTC. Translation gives CASSQMGLFQETQYF.

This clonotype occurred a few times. The chain's CDR3 is CSARDRRFQETQYF. The CDR3 DNA reads TGCAGTGCTAGAGATCGCCGGTTCCAAGAGACCCAGTACTTC. The chain links TRBV20-1 to TRBJ2-5, with D uncertain. Trimming left V 0 bases short and J 1 base short, with 9 bases between. This CDR3 comprises 14 residues. Germline V gene data show CDR1 as DFQATT and CDR2 as SNEGSKA (reference sequence).

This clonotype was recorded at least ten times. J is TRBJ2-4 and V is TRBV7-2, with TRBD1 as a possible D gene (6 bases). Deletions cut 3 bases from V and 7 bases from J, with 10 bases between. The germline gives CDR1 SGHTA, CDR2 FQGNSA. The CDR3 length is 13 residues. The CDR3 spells CASSFAGVNIQYF. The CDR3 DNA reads TGTGCCAGCAGCTTTGCAGGGGTGAACATTCAGTACTTC.

CDR3: CSARHPTGSSYNEQFF. CDR3 bases: TGCAGTGCCCGACACCCCACAGGGAGCTCCTACAATGAGCAGTTCTTC. This chain joins TRBV20-1 and TRBJ2-1, with D perhaps matching TRBD1 (6 bases). V dropped 6 bases and J dropped 0 bases, with 18 bases sitting between them. Germline CDR1 is DFQATT and CDR2 is SNEGSKA (reference sequence). The CDR3 is 16 residues long.

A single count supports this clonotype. Here the CDR3 reads CSARQAGGYNEQFF. Here the CDR3 DNA reads TGCAGTGCTAGACAAGCGGGGGGCTACAATGAGCAGTTCTTC. The chain carries TRBV20-1 and TRBJ2-1, with TRBD2 identical over 9 bases. The CDR3 extends over 14 amino acids. V dropped 2 bases and J dropped 3; count of bases not matched to a gene: 2. The germline gives CDR1 DFQATT, CDR2 SNEGSKA (reference sequence).

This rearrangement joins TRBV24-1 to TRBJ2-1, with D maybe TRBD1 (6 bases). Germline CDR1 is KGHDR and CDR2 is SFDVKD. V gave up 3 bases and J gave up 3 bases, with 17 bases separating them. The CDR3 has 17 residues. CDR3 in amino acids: CATSDTQGLGGYNEQFF. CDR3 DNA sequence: TGTGCCACCAGTGATACGCAGGGGTTAGGTGGCTACAATGAGCAGTTCTTC.

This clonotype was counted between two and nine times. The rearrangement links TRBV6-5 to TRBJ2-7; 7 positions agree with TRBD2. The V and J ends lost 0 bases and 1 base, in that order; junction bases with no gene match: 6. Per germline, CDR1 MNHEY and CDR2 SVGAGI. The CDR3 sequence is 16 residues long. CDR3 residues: CASSYSGLAESYEQYF. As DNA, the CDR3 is TGTGCCAGCAGTTACTCGGGGCTAGCGGAGTCCTACGAGCAGTACTTC.

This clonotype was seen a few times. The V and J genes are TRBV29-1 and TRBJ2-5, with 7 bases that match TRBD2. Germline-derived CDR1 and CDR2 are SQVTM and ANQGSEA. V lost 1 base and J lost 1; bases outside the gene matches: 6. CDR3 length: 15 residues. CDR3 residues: CSVEGVAGLQETQYF. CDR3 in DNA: TGCAGCGTTGAAGGGGTAGCGGGCCTCCAAGAGACCCAGTACTTC.

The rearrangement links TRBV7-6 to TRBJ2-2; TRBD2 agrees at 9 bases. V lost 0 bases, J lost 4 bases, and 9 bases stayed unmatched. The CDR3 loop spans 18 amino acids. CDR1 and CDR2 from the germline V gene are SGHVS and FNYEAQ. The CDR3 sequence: CASSLALRAGGPTGELFF. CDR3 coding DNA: TGTGCCAGCAGCTTAGCCCTACGGGCGGGGGGGCCCACCGGGGAGCTGTTTTTT.

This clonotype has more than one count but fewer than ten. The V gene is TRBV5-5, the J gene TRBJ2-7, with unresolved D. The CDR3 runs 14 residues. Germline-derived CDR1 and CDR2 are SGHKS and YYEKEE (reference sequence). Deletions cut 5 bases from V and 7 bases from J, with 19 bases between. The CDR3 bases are TGTGCCAGCAGGTTTAGACTGGCTTTGGGGGAGCAGTACTTC. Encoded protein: CASRFRLALGEQYF.

The CDR3 reads CSAILASSYEQYF. The CDR3 DNA follows: TGCAGTGCTATCCTAGCGAGCTCCTACGAGCAGTACTTC. The gene calls are TRBV20-1 and TRBJ2-7, with TRBD2 as a possible D gene (6 bases). CDR3 size: 13 residues. Trimming left V 4 bases short and J 0 bases short, with 10 bases between. Germline V gene sequence: CDR1 DFQATT, CDR2 SNEGSKA (reference sequence).

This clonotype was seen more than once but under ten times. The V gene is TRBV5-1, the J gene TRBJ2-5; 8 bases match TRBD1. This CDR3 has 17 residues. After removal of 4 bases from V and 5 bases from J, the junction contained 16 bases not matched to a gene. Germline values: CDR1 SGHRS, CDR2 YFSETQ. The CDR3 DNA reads TGCGCCAGCAGCACTTACTTCAGACAGGGGAATGGGGAGACCCAGTACTTC. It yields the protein CASSTYFRQGNGETQYF.

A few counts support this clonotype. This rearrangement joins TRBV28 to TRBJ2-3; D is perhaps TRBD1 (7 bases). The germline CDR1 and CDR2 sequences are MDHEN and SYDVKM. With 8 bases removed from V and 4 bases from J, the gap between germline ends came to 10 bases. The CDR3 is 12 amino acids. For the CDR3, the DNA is TGTGCCAGCCAGGGGGAGGCAGATACGCAGTATTTT. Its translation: CASQGEADTQYF. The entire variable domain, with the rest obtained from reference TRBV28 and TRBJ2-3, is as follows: DVKVTQSSRYLVKRTGEKVFLECVQDMDHENMFWYRQDPGLGLRLIYFSYDVKMKEKGDIPEGYSVSREKKERFSLILESASTNQTSMYLCASQGEADTQYFGPGTRLTVL.

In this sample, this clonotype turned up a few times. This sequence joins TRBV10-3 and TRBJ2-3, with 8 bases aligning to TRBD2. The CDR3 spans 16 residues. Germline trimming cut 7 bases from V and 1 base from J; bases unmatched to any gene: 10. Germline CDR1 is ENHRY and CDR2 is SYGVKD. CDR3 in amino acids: CAITSRGGSRTDTQYF. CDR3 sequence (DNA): TGTGCCATCACGTCACGGGGGGGATCTCGCACAGATACGCAGTATTTT.